Shown below are 10 T cell receptor beta chains from a single sample sequenced in a study of PD-1 blockade in mismatch repair-deficient tumors. Time point indicated: 10-day in vitro stimulation with candidate neoantigen peptide 4. No antigens are known for them. Some clones are missing from TCRdb's copy, which holds only in-frame ones; the method was immunoSEQ multiplex PCR. The sample holds 14,000 or so clones; about 85% are singletons and the top ten take under 25%. Sequenced here: cells cultured in vitro, sampled from a patient treated with pembrolizumab. The source is an adult with mismatch repair-deficient cancer.

The gene calls are TRBV28 and TRBJ1-3, with D unresolved. The CDR3 extends over 16 amino acids. Germline CDR1 and CDR2: MDHEN and SYDVKM. Trimming stripped 5 bases from V and 0 bases from J, with 14 bases between. CDR3 coding DNA: TGTGCCAGCAGTAATACCGGCCTCAACTCTGGAAACACCATATATTTT. Protein: CASSNTGLNSGNTIYF.

This chain connects TRBV10-1 to TRBJ2-3; TRBD2 aligns across 12 bases. The CDR3 is 15 residues long. Germline V gene sequence: CDR1 WNHNN, CDR2 SYGVQD (reference sequence). With 8 bases clipped from V and 4 bases from J, the junction kept 7 bases outside the gene matches. The CDR3 DNA reads TGCGCCAGCTCCACTAGCGGGAGGACGTCAGATACGCAGTATTTT. It is translated as CASSTSGRTSDTQYF.

The rearrangement links TRBV28 to TRBJ2-5, with 9 bases lining up with TRBD2. Germline V gives CDR1 MDHEN, CDR2 SYDVKM. Unmatched junction bases numbered 9, after V lost 1 base and J lost 3 bases. The CDR3 is made up of 17 amino acids. The CDR3 DNA reads TGTGCCAGCAGTTTATATTCGGTAGCGGGAGATAAAGAGACCCAGTACTTC. Encoded protein: CASSLYSVAGDKETQYF.

The chain carries TRBV7-3 and TRBJ2-1; D remains unclear. The CDR3 totals 16 residues. Trimming pared 3 bases from V and 5 bases from J, leaving 17 bases between. Per the germline V gene, CDR1 is SGHTA and CDR2 is FQGTGA. CDR3: CASSLLSRQRDNEQFF. CDR3 DNA sequence: TGTGCCAGCAGCTTGTTAAGCCGTCAACGGGACAATGAGCAGTTCTTC.

The chain uses TRBV7-2 and TRBJ1-2; 7 nucleotides match TRBD1. Germline lookup yields CDR1 SGHTA and CDR2 FQGNSA. The CDR3 is made up of 14 amino acids. V lost 2 bases to trimming and J lost 5 bases; unmatched junction nucleotides: 5. The CDR3 DNA reads TGTGCCAGCAGCTTACTAGGGGGCGAATATGGCTACACCTTC. Its translation: CASSLLGGEYGYTF.

This clone was seen a few times. The CDR3 DNA is TGTGCCAGCAGCCCTCGACAGGATCAGCCCCAGCATTTT. Amino acids: CASSPRQDQPQHF. V is TRBV7-6 and J is TRBJ1-5; perhaps TRBD1 as D (6 bases). Germline V lookup: CDR1 SGHVS, CDR2 FNYEAQ. V was clipped by 5 bases and J by 5 bases, with 10 bases between them. The CDR3 consists of 13 residues. Supplemented by reference TRBV7-6 and TRBJ1-5, the full variable domain reads GAGVSQSPRYKVTKRGQDVALRCDPISGHVSLYWYRQALGQGPEFLTYFNYEAQQDKSGLPNDRFSAERPEGSISTLTIQRTEQRDSAMYRCASSPRQDQPQHFGDGTRLSIL.

This rearrangement joins TRBV15 to TRBJ2-3, with D possibly matching TRBD2 (5 bases). Germline V gives CDR1 LNHNV, CDR2 YYDKDF (reference sequence). The CDR3 length is 16 residues. Trimming removed 1 base at V and 1 base at J, with 12 bases between. CDR3 nucleotide sequence: TGTGCCACCAGCAGAGTAGTGGGAGACGGCACAGATACGCAGTATTTT. Its translation is CATSRVVGDGTDTQYF.

This clone has only one observation. V is TRBV2 and J is TRBJ2-7; 7 nucleotides agree with TRBD2. This CDR3 is built from 13 residues. Germline trimming cut 8 bases from V and 3 bases from J; bases unmatched to any gene: 7. CDR1 is SNHLY, CDR2 FYNNEI, per germline. CDR3 sequence (DNA): TGTGCCAGCGTTGGCGGGAGCGTCTACGAGCAGTACTTC. This codes for CASVGGSVYEQYF.

This chain connects TRBV28 to TRBJ1-2, with no clear D. This CDR3 comprises 15 residues. V dropped 8 bases and J dropped 1 base, with 17 bases sitting between them. Germline V gene lookup returns CDR1 MDHEN and CDR2 SYDVKM. The CDR3 region has the DNA TGTGCCAGCCCCCAACCGCTTACAGTTAACTATGGCTACACCTTC. Translation: CASPQPLTVNYGYTF.

The CDR3 nucleotides are TGTGCCAGCAGCTTAGCGGAGACTAGCGGGAGCTCCTACAATGAGCAGTTCTTC. Translation: CASSLAETSGSSYNEQFF. This chain uses TRBV7-7 with TRBJ2-1, with 12 nucleotides matching TRBD2. The V gene end was trimmed by 0 bases and the J gene end by 0 bases; junction bases not matched to a gene: 3. CDR1 and CDR2 (germline): SSHAT, FNYEAQ (reference sequence). CDR3 length: 18 amino acids.